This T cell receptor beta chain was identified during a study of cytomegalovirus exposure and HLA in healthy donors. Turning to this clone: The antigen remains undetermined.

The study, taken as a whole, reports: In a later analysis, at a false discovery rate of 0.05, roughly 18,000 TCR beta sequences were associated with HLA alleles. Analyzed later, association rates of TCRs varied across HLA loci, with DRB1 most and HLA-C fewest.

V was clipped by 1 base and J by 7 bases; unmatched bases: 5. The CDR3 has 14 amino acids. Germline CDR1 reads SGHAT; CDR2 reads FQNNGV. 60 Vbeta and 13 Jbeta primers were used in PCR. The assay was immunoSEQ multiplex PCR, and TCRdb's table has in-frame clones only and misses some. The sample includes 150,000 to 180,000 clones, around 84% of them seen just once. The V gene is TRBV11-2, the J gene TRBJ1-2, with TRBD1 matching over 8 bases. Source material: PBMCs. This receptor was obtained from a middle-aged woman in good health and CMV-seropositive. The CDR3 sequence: CASSLVGTGSGYTF. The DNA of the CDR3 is TGTGCCAGCAGCTTAGTAGGGACAGGAAGTGGCTACACCTTC.